The rows below give T cell receptor beta chains drawn from one sample of a study of shared clonotypes between healthy human individuals. Using immunoSEQ multiplex PCR, the repertoire was profiled, and TCRdb retains in-frame clones only, with some absent. Here the sample spans about 510,000 clones, 60% to 80% being singletons. The sample was PBMCs. The receptors derive from a woman between 40 and 55 years old in good health. Some clones in this sample may be carry-over from other donors' samples. The CDR3 runs from the conserved cysteine through the conserved F or W. D genes are given only for firm matches. Where a row states a size, it is once, few, many or the class of an expanded clone; other rows omit it.

TRBJ2-7	-	-	TRBV30	TGTGCCTGGAGTGGCAGGGAGGCCTCCTACGAGCAGTACTTC	CAWSGREASYEQYF
TRBJ1-5	once	-	TRBV19	TGTGCCAGTAGTATCCCTCCGGGACAGCCCCAGCATTTT	CASSIPPGQPQHF
TRBJ2-2	once	-	TRBV18	TGTGCCAGCTCAACCTCCGGGACAACGAACACCGGGGAGCTGTTTTTT	CASSTSGTTNTGELFF
TRBJ2-3	-	TRBD1	TRBV7-8	TGTGCCAGCTGCCTCCGGGACAGGGGCACAGATACGCAGTATTTT	CASCLRDRGTDTQYF
TRBJ1-2	-	TRBD1	TRBV18	TGTGCCAGCTCACCAGCAGGGGGCAACTATGGCTACACCTTC	CASSPAGGNYGYTF
TRBJ1-1	-	-	TRBV4-1	TGCGCCAGCAGCCGACAGATTTCACGAGACACTGAAGCTTTCTTT	CASSRQISRDTEAFF
TRBJ2-7	-	-	TRBV10-3	TGTGCCATCAGTGAAGGGGCGATGGGCGAGCAGTACTTC	CAISEGAMGEQYF
TRBJ2-7	few	-	TRBV21-1	TGTGCCAGCAGCAAAGTTGACCTAGTCACCTACGAGCAGTACTTC	CASSKVDLVTYEQYF
TRBJ2-6	-	-	TRBV4-1	TGCGCCAGCAGCCAACAGGGCTTGGCCATTGGGAGTGGGGCCAACGTCCTGACTTTC	CASSQQGLAIGSGANVLTF
TRBJ2-2	-	TRBD2	TRBV18	TGTGCCAGCTCACCCTGGGAGGGCCGGAACACCGGGGAGCTGTTTTTT	CASSPWEGRNTGELFF
TRBJ2-5	-	-	TRBV5-4	TGTGCCAGCAGCCGCTGGGGTGGTCAAGAGACCCAGTACTTC	CASSRWGGQETQYF
TRBJ2-7	-	TRBD1	TRBV28	TGTGCCAGCAGTCTACAGGGGGCCTCCTACGAGCAGTACTTC	CASSLQGASYEQYF
TRBJ2-7	-	TRBD1	TRBV27	TGTGCCAGCAGTTCTGATCGACAGGGGACCTACGAGCAGTACTTC	CASSSDRQGTYEQYF
TRBJ1-2	-	TRBD1	TRBV18	TGTGCCAGCTCAGAATTGGACAGGGGTGTTCCCTTCTTC	CASSELDRGVPFF
TRBJ2-7	-	-	TRBV6-1	TGTGCCAGCACGCTCAGTTCCTACGAGCAGTACTTC	CASTLSSYEQYF
TRBJ1-1	-	TRBD1	TRBV9	TGTGCCAGCAGCGCGCCCACAGGGGGCAAGACTGAAGCTTTCTTT	CASSAPTGGKTEAFF
TRBJ2-2	-	TRBD2	TRBV7-8	TGTGCCAGCAGCTCGATACCGGGACTAGCCAAAGGGGAGCTGTTTTTT	CASSSIPGLAKGELFF
TRBJ1-1	-	-	TRBV12-5	TGTGCTAGTGGTTTGGTATTGGGTCCCATGAACACTGAAGCTTTCTTT	CASGLVLGPMNTEAFF
TRBJ2-1	-	TRBD2	TRBV7-8	TGTGCCAGCAGCTTCCGGTTACGGCTAGCGGACCACAATGAGCAGTTCTTC	CASSFRLRLADHNEQFF
TRBJ2-5	-	-	TRBV15	TGTGCCACCAGCAGAGGGGGGGCGGTTGAGACCCAGTACTTC	CATSRGGAVETQYF
TRBJ1-1	-	-	TRBV7-2	TGTGCCAGCAGCCGATCTGGACAACCGAACACTGAAGCTTTCTTT	CASSRSGQPNTEAFF
TRBJ2-1	-	-	TRBV7-2	TGTGCCAGCAGCTTGGACCGACGGGAGCAGTTCTTC	CASSLDRREQFF
TRBJ2-2	-	TRBD2	TRBV27	TGTGCCAGCAGTTTATATTCCCCGGGACTAGCGGGAGTTTCGAACACCGGGGAGCTGTTTTTT	CASSLYSPGLAGVSNTGELFF
TRBJ2-7	-	TRBD1	TRBV5-1	TGCGCCAGCAGCACGGACAGGGGGCTTGAGCAGTACTTC	CASSTDRGLEQYF
TRBJ2-7	-	-	TRBV7-9	TGTGCCAGCAGCCCCGGGACGCACGAGCAGTACTTC	CASSPGTHEQYF
TRBJ1-5	-	-	TRBV5-1	TGCGCCAGCAGCTTGGGGATGAGTGGGGATCAGCCCCAGCATTTT	CASSLGMSGDQPQHF
TRBJ2-7	-	-	TRBV5-6	TGTGCCAGCAGCTTTTGGGGCTACGAGCAGTACTTC	CASSFWGYEQYF
TRBJ2-7	-	-	TRBV28	TGTGCCAGCAGTTGGGCGGGTGTCTCCTACGAGCAGTACTTC	CASSWAGVSYEQYF
TRBJ2-7	few	TRBD2	TRBV28	TGTGCCAGCACCTTAGCGGGAGCTTCCTACGAGCAGTACTTC	CASTLAGASYEQYF
TRBJ2-7	once	-	TRBV6-1	TGTGCCAGCAGTGCGACGGCAGAAACCTACGAGCAGTACTTC	CASSATAETYEQYF
TRBJ2-3	few	-	TRBV6-6	TGTGCCAGCAGTCACTTAGATACGCAGTATTTT	CASSHLDTQYF
TRBJ2-3	-	TRBD1	TRBV9	TGTGCCAGCAGCCCTCGGACAGGGGGAAACACAGATACGCAGTATTTT	CASSPRTGGNTDTQYF
TRBJ1-4	-	TRBD1	TRBV6-5	TGTGCCAGCAGAGTCCCGGGACAGGAAAAACTGTTTTTT	CASRVPGQEKLFF
TRBJ2-1	-	-	TRBV19	TGTGCCAGTAGTATGACCTTTAATGAGCAGTTCTTC	CASSMTFNEQFF
TRBJ1-1	-	-	TRBV7-9	TGTGCCAGCAGCTTAGGTCCGGGGGTAGGGGAAAACACTGAAGCTTTCTTT	CASSLGPGVGENTEAFF
TRBJ1-5	-	-	TRBV5-5	TGTGCCAGCAGCTTGGTGTCCGATCAGCCCCAGCATTTT	CASSLVSDQPQHF
TRBJ2-1	-	-	TRBV7-2	TGTGCCAGCAGCCCCTCCTCAGGGGCCTACAATGAGCAGTTCTTC	CASSPSSGAYNEQFF
TRBJ1-5	-	-	TRBV5-1	TGCGCCAGCAGCTTGGGTGGGAAGGATCAGCCCCAGCATTTT	CASSLGGKDQPQHF
TRBJ1-1	-	-	TRBV19	TGTGCCAGTAGTAGAGGGGGGACTCCTGAAGCTTTCTTT	CASSRGGTPEAFF
TRBJ2-2	-	-	TRBV11-3	TGTGCCAGCAGCTTAGATCGGGGTACCGGGGAGCTGTTTTTT	CASSLDRGTGELFF
TRBJ2-2	-	TRBD2	TRBV6-5	TGTGCCAGCACCTTCGCGGGACTAGCGGTCGGGGAGCTGTTTTTT	CASTFAGLAVGELFF
TRBJ2-2	-	-	TRBV6-1	TGTGCCAGCAGTGTTGGGATAGCGGCCGGGGAGCTGTTTTTT	CASSVGIAAGELFF
TRBJ2-3	-	-	TRBV5-5	TGTGCCAGCAGCTTGGCCCAGGCCGAGGGTACGCAGTATTTT	CASSLAQAEGTQYF
TRBJ2-7	-	TRBD1	TRBV5-4	TGTGCCAGCAGCTTTACAGGGGTGGGTGAGCAGTACTTC	CASSFTGVGEQYF
TRBJ2-1	few	TRBD1	TRBV27	TGTGCCAGTAATTCCCCAGGGGGCGTGAATGAGCAGTTCTTC	CASNSPGGVNEQFF
TRBJ1-3	-	-	TRBV7-2	TGTGCCAGCAGCATGACGAGGGGATCTGGAAACACCATATATTTT	CASSMTRGSGNTIYF
TRBJ1-1	-	TRBD1	TRBV6-1	TGTGCCAGCAGTGAACTATTTAGGGGGACAGGGATGAACACTGAAGCTTTCTTT	CASSELFRGTGMNTEAFF
TRBJ2-1	once	-	TRBV2	TGTGCCAGCAGTGGCAGGGTGAATGAGCAGTTCTTC	CASSGRVNEQFF
TRBJ2-3	few	TRBD2	TRBV7-6	TGTGCCAGCAGCTTAGAGTTCTGGCGGGAGGGGTCAGATACGCAGTATTTT	CASSLEFWREGSDTQYF
TRBJ2-2	-	-	TRBV29-1	TGCAGCGTTGACATCGGCCCCACCGGGGAGCTGTTTTTT	CSVDIGPTGELFF
TRBJ2-7	once	TRBD1	TRBV9	TGTGCCAGCAGCCCCGGGACAGGGAGCTACGAGCAGTACTTC	CASSPGTGSYEQYF
TRBJ2-1	-	TRBD2	TRBV4-1	TGCGCCAGCAGCCAAGCGGGAGGGGGATACAATGAGCAGTTCTTC	CASSQAGGGYNEQFF
TRBJ2-7	-	TRBD1	TRBV6-1	TGTGCCAGCAGCGAGGGACAGGGAATGTACGAGCAGTACTTC	CASSEGQGMYEQYF
TRBJ2-7	-	TRBD1	TRBV5-1	TGCGCCAGCAGCTTCGCTGGACAGGGTTCGGTAGCGTACTTC	CASSFAGQGSVAYF
TRBJ1-3	-	TRBD1	TRBV28	TGTGCCAGCTGGACAGGGTCTTACTCTGGAAACACCATATATTTT	CASWTGSYSGNTIYF
TRBJ1-2	-	TRBD1	TRBV28	TGTGCCAGCAGTCTACAGGGGCTCGGGGGCTACACCTTC	CASSLQGLGGYTF
TRBJ2-5	many	-	TRBV11-2	TGTGCCAGCAGCCTACAGTACCAAGAGACCCAGTACTTC	CASSLQYQETQYF
TRBJ2-3	-	-	TRBV11-2	TGTGCCAGCAGCTACTCCGGCAGGAGCACAGATACGCAGTATTTT	CASSYSGRSTDTQYF
TRBJ2-5	few	TRBD2	TRBV5-4	TGTGCCAGCAGCACGGGGACTAGCGGGACCCAAGAGACCCAGTACTTC	CASSTGTSGTQETQYF